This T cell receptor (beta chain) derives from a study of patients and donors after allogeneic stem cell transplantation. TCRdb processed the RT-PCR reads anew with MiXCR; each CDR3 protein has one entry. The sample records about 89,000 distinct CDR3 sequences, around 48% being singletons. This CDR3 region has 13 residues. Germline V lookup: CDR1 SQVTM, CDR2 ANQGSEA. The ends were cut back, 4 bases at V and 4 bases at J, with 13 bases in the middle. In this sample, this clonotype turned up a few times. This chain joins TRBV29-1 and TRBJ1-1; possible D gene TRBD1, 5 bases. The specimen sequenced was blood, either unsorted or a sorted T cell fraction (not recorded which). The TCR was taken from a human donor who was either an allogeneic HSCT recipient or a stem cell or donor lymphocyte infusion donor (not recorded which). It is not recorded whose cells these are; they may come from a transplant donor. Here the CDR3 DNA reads TGCAGCGTTGGTTTTGACAGTAGCACTGAAGCTTTCTTT. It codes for CSVGFDSSTEAFF.